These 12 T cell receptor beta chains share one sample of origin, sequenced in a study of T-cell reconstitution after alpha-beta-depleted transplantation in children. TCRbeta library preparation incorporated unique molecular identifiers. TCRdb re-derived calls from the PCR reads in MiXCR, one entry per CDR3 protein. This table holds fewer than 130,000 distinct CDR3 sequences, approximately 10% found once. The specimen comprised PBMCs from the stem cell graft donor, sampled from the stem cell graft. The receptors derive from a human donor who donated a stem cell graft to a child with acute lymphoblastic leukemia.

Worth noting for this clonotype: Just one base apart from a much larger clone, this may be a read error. The CDR3 DNA follows: TGTGCCATCAGCTGGCGAGAGACCCAGTACTTC. Translation: CAISWRETQYF. This rearrangement joins TRBV13 to TRBJ2-5; D ambiguous. Germline V CDR1 and CDR2: PRHDT, FYEKMQ (reference sequence). The CDR3 totals 11 residues.

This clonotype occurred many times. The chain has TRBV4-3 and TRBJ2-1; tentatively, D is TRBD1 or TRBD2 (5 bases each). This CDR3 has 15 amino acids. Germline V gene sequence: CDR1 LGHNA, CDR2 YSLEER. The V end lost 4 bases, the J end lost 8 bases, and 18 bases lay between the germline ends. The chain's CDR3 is CASSPQGDYSDEQFF. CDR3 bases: TGCGCCAGCAGCCCTCAGGGCGACTATAGCGATGAGCAGTTCTTC.

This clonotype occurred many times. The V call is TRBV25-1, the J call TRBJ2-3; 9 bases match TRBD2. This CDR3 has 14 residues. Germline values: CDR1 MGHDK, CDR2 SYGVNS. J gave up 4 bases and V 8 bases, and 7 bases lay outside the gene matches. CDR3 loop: CASVVAGGADTQYF. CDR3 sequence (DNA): TGTGCCAGCGTGGTTGCGGGGGGGGCAGATACGCAGTATTTT.

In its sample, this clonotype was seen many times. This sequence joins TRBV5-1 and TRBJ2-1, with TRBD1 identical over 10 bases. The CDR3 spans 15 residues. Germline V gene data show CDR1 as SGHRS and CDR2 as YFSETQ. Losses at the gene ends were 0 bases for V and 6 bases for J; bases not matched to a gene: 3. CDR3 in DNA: TGCGCCAGCAGCTTGGCGAGGACAGGGGGCAATGAGCAGTTCTTC. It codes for CASSLARTGGNEQFF.

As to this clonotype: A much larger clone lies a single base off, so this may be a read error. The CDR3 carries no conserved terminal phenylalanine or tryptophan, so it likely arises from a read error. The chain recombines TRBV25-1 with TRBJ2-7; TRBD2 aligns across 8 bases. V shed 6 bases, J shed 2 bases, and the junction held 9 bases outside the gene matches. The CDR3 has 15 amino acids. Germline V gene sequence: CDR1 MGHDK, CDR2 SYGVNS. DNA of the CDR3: TGTGCCAGCAGGGACGGGAGGGGAGGGCCCTACGAGCAGTACTCC. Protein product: CASRDGRGGPYEQYS.

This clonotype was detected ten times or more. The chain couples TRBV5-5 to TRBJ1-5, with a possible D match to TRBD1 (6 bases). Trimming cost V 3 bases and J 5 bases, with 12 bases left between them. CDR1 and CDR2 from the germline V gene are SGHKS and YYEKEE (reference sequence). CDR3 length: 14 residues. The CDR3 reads CASSWDIGDQPQHF. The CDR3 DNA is TGTGCCAGCAGCTGGGACATAGGGGATCAGCCCCAGCATTTT.

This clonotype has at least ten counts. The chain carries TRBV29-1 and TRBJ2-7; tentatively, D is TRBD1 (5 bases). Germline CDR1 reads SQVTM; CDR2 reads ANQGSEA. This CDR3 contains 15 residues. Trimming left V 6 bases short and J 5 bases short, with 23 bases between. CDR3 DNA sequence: TGCAGCGTCAAACTTCCAGGGCCCAAGTCGAACGAGCAGTACTTC. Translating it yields CSVKLPGPKSNEQYF.

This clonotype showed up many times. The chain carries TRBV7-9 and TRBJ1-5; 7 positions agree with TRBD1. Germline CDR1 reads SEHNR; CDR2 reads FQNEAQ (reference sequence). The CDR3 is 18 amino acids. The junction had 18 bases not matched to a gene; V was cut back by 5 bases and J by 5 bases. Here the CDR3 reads CASSPLGDIQGLDQPQHF. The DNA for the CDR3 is TGTGCCAGCAGCCCCCTCGGGGATATACAGGGGCTCGATCAGCCCCAGCATTTT.

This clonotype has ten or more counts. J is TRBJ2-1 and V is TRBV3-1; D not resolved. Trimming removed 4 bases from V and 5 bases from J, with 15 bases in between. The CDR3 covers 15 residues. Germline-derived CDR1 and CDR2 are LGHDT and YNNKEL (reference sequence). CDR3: CASSLRSAKNNEQFF. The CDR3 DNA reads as TGTGCCAGCAGCCTTAGGTCAGCTAAGAACAATGAGCAGTTCTTC.

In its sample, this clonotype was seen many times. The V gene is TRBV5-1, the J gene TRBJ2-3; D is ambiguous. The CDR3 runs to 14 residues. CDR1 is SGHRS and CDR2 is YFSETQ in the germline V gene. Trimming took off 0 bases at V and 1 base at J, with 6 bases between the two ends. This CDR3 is CASSLEGRTDTQYF. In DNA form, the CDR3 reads TGCGCCAGCAGCTTGGAAGGGCGCACAGATACGCAGTATTTT. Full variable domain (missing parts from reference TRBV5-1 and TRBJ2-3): KAGVTQTPRYLIKTRGQQVTLSCSPISGHRSVSWYQQTPGQGLQFLFEYFSETQRNKGNFPGRFSGRQFSNSRSEMNVSTLELGDSALYLCASSLEGRTDTQYFGPGTRLTVL.

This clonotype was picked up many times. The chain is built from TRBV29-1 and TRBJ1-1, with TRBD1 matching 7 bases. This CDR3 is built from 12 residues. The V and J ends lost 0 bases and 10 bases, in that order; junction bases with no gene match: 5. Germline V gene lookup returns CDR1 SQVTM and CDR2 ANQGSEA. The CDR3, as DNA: TGCAGCGTTGAAGATCTAAACAGGGGAGCTTTCTTT. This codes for CSVEDLNRGAFF.

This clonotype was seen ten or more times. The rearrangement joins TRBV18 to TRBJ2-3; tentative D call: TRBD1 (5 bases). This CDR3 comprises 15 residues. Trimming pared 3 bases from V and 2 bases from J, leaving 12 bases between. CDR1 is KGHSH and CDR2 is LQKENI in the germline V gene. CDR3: CASSPLQGATDTQYF. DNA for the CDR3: TGTGCCAGCTCACCCCTTCAGGGCGCCACAGATACGCAGTATTTT.